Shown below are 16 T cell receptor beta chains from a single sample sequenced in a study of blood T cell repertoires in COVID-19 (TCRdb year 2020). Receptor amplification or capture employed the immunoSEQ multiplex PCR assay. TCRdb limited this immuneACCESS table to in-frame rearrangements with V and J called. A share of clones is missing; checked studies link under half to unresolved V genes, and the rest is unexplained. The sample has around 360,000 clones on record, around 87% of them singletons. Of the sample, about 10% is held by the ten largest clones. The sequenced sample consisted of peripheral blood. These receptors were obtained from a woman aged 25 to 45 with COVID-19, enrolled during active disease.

CDR3 bases: TGTGCCAGCAGTTACGGGCAGGATGAGCAGTTCTTC. Its protein product is CASSYGQDEQFF. The chain is built from TRBV6-2 or TRBV6-3 and TRBJ2-1; no reliable D call. Germline V gene sequence: CDR1 MNHEY, CDR2 SVGEGT. The CDR3 loop spans 12 amino acids. The V gene lost 2 bases and the J gene lost 8 bases, with 7 bases spanning the gap.

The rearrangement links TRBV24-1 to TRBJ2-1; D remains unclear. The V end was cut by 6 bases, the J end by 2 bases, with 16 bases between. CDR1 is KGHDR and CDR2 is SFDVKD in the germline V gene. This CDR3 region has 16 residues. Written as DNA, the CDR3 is TGTGCCACCAGTCCGTCGCGCAGGATGACCTACAATGAGCAGTTCTTC. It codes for CATSPSRRMTYNEQFF.

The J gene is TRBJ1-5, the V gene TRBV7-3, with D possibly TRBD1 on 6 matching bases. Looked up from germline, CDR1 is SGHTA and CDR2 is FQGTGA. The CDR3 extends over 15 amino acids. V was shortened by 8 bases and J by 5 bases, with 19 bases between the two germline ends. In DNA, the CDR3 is TGTGCCAGCCCGCTAGGGGGTTGGGATTATCAGCCCCAGCATTTT. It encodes CASPLGGWDYQPQHF. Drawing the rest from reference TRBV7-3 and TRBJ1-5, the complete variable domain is GAGVSQTPSNKVTEKGKYVELRCDPISGHTALYWYRQSLGQGPEFLIYFQGTGAADDSGLPNDRFFAVRPEGSVSTLKIQRTERGDSAVYLCASPLGGWDYQPQHFGDGTRLSIL.

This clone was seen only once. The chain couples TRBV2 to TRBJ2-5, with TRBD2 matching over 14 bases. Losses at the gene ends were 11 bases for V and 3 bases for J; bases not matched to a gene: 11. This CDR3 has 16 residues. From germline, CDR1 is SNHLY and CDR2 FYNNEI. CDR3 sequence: CASSGTSGSIKETQYF. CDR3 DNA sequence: TGTGCCTCGTCGGGGACTAGCGGGAGCATAAAAGAGACCCAGTACTTC.

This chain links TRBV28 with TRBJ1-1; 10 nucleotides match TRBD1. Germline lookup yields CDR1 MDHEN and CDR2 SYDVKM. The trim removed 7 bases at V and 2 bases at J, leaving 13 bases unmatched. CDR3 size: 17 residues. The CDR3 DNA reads TGTGCCAGCACCGAAACCAGGACAGGGGGAGGTAACACTGAAGCTTTCTTT. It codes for CASTETRTGGGNTEAFF.

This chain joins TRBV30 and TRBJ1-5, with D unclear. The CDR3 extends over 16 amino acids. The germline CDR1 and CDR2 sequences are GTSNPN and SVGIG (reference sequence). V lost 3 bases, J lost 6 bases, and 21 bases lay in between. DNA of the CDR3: TGTGCCTGGAGCGTGGCGGGCTCCGGCGTTGGTCAGCCCCAGCATTTT. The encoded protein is CAWSVAGSGVGQPQHF.

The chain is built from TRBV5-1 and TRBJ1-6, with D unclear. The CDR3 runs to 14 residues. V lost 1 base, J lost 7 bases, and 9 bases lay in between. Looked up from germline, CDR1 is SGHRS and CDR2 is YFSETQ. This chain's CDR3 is CASSLFSRNSPLHF. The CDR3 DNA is TGCGCCAGCAGCTTGTTTTCGCGAAATTCACCCCTCCACTTT.

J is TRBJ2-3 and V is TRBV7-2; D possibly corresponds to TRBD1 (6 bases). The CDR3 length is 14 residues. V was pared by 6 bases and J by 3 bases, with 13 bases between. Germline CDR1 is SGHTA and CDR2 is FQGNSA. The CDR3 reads CASSGRGGTDTQYF. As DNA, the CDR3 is TGTGCCAGCAGTGGCAGGGGTGGGACAGATACGCAGTATTTT.

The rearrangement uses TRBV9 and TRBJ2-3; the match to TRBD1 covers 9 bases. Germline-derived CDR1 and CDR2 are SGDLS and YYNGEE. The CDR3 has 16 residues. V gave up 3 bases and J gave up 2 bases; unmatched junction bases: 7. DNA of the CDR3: TGTGCCAGCAGCGCGGACAGGGGCTCCCTCACAGATACGCAGTATTTT. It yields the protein CASSADRGSLTDTQYF.

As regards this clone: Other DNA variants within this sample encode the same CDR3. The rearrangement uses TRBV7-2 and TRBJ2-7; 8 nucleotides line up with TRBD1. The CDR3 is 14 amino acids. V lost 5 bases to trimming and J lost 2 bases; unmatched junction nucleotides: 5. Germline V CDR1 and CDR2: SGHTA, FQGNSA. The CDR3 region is CASSLDRGPYEQYF. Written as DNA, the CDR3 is TGTGCCAGCAGCCTCGACAGGGGTCCCTACGAGCAGTACTTC. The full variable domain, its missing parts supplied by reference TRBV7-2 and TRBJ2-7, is GAGVSQSPSNKVTEKGKDVELRCDPISGHTALYWYRQSLGQGLEFLIYFQGNSAPDKSGLPSDRFSAERTGGSVSTLTIQRTQQEDSAVYLCASSLDRGPYEQYFGPGTRLTVT.

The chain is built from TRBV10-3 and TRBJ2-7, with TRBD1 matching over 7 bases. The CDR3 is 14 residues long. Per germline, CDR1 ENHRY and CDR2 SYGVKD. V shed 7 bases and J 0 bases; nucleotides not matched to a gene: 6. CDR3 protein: CAITSDRDSYEQYF. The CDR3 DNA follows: TGTGCCATCACCTCCGACAGGGACTCCTACGAGCAGTACTTC.

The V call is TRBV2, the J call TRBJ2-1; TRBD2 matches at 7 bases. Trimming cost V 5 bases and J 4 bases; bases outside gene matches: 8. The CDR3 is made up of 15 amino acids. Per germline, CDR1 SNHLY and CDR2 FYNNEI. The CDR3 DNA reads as TGTGCCAGCAGTTTTAGAGCTAGCGGATACAATGAGCAGTTCTTC. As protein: CASSFRASGYNEQFF.

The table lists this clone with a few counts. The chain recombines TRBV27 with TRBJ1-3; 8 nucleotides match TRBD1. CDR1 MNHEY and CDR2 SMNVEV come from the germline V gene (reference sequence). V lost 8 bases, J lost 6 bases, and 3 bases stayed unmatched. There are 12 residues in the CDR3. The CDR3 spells CASGQGPNTIYF. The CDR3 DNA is TGTGCCAGCGGACAGGGACCAAACACCATATATTTT.

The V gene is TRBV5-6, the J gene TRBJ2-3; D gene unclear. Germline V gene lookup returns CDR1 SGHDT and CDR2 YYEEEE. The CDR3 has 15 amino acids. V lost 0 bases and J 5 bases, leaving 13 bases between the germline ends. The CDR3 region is CASSLGPLTGDTQYF. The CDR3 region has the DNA TGTGCCAGCAGCTTGGGACCCCTGACGGGAGATACGCAGTATTTT.

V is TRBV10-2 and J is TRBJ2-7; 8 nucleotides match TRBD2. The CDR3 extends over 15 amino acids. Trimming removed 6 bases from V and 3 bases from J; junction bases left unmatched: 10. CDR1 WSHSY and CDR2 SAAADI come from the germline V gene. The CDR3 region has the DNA TGCGCCAGCAGAGATGAGCGGGAGAGAAGCTACGAGCAGTACTTC. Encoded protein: CASRDERERSYEQYF.

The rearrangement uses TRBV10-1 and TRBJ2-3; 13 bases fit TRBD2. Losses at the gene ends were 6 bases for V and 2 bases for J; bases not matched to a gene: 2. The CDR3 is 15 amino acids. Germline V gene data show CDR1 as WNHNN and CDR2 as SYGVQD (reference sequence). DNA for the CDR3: TGCGCCAGCAGGGGACTAGCGGGGTCCACAGATACGCAGTATTTT. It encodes CASRGLAGSTDTQYF.